The next 30 T cell receptor beta chains were all read from a single sample in a study of shared clonotypes between healthy human individuals. This table comes from immunoSEQ multiplex PCR, and its TCRdb copy is limited to in-frame clones, with some not included. The sample includes approximately 940,000 clones, 60% to 85% of them seen just once. Sequencing was performed on memory CD4+ T cells sorted from blood. Subset here: CD45RA-negative fraction. The source of these receptors is a man aged 18 to 29 in good health.

A word on this clone: The same CDR3 can be traced to other DNA sequences in this sample. The rearrangement joins TRBV7-9 to TRBJ2-1; 9 positions match TRBD2. Germline trimming cut 5 bases from V and 13 bases from J; bases unmatched to any gene: 3. Germline loops: CDR1 SEHNR, CDR2 FQNEAQ (reference sequence). The CDR3 length is 11 residues. The CDR3 nucleotides read TGTGCCAGCAGCCAAGCGGGAGGACAGTTCTTC. Protein product: CASSQAGGQFF.

The J gene is TRBJ2-7, the V gene TRBV6-6; the match to TRBD2 covers 8 bases. Per germline, CDR1 MNHNY and CDR2 SVGAGI (reference sequence). Losses at the gene ends were 2 bases for V and 0 bases for J; bases not matched to a gene: 3. There are 15 residues in the CDR3. The CDR3 nucleotides read TGTGCCAGCAGTTACGGGACTAGTTTCTCCTACGAGCAGTACTTC. The encoded protein is CASSYGTSFSYEQYF.

In its sample, this clone was seen once. The identical CDR3 is also encoded by other nucleotide sequences in the sample. The chain is built from TRBV6-5 and TRBJ2-3; no firm D call. The V end lost 0 bases, the J end lost 0 bases, and 7 bases lay between the germline ends. CDR1 and CDR2 (germline): MNHEY, SVGAGI. CDR3 size: 15 residues. Here the CDR3 DNA reads TGTGCCAGCAGTTACTCCGGTACGAGCACAGATACGCAGTATTTT. Amino acid sequence: CASSYSGTSTDTQYF.

J is TRBJ2-7 and V is TRBV6-1, with 10 bases aligning to TRBD2. The CDR3 has 14 amino acids. The V and J ends lost 7 bases and 6 bases, in that order; junction bases with no gene match: 9. Germline lookup yields CDR1 MNHNS and CDR2 SASEGT. The CDR3 protein is CASTPGTSVPEQYF. DNA for the CDR3: TGTGCCAGCACCCCCGGGACTAGCGTACCCGAGCAGTACTTC.

The chain links TRBV10-3 to TRBJ2-5; D ambiguous. The CDR3 runs 11 residues. V lost 2 bases to trimming and J lost 4 bases, with 2 bases between them. CDR1 and CDR2 (germline): ENHRY, SYGVKD. The chain's CDR3 is CAISETETQYF. DNA of the CDR3: TGTGCCATCAGTGAGACAGAGACCCAGTACTTC.

In its sample, this clone was seen once. The genes are TRBV30 and TRBJ1-4; D is perhaps TRBD1 (6 bases). This CDR3 comprises 13 residues. The V end was cut by 5 bases, the J end by 4 bases, with 11 bases between. Germline V gene sequence: CDR1 GTSNPN, CDR2 SVGIG (reference sequence). CDR3 nucleotides: TGTGCCTGGGGAGGGGGATTTAATGAAAAACTGTTTTTT. Translated, it gives CAWGGGFNEKLFF.

This clone has a single count. The V and J genes are TRBV7-2 and TRBJ1-5; no reliable D call. The CDR3 spans 12 residues. Trimming shortened V by 5 bases and J by 5 bases, and 7 bases separated the two germline ends. Germline assignment: CDR1 SGHTA and CDR2 FQGNSA. CDR3 protein: CASSHSDQPQHF. The CDR3 DNA follows: TGTGCCAGCAGCCACAGTGATCAGCCCCAGCATTTT.

This chain uses TRBV27 with TRBJ2-1; weak D call: TRBD1 (6 bases). The CDR3 is 14 amino acids. The germline CDR1 and CDR2 sequences are MNHEY and SMNVEV (reference sequence). With 6 bases removed from V and 6 bases from J, the gap between germline ends came to 15 bases. CDR3 loop: CASSSLEGVNEQFF. CDR3 sequence (DNA): TGTGCCAGCAGCTCCCTAGAGGGGGTCAATGAGCAGTTCTTC.

The table lists this clone with a few counts. The same CDR3 is also encoded by other DNA sequences in this sample. The chain has TRBV30 and TRBJ1-3, with D possibly matching TRBD1 (5 bases). Germline V gene lookup returns CDR1 GTSNPN and CDR2 SVGIG (reference sequence). This CDR3 is 13 amino acids long. V was clipped by 1 base and J by 4 bases, with 8 bases between them. The CDR3 coding sequence is TGTGCCTGGAGTGGGGGACCAGGAAACACCATATATTTT. Its translation: CAWSGGPGNTIYF.

The chain employs TRBV7-6 and TRBJ2-3, with 7 bases that match TRBD1. Losses at the gene ends were 5 bases for V and 2 bases for J; bases not matched to a gene: 7. The V gene's germline CDR1 is SGHVS and CDR2 FNYEAQ. This CDR3 region has 15 residues. The CDR3 sequence is CASSLRDSPTDTQYF. CDR3 nucleotide sequence: TGTGCCAGCAGCCTTAGGGACAGCCCCACAGATACGCAGTATTTT.

V usage is TRBV5-6 and J usage is TRBJ1-5; D perhaps matches TRBD1 (5 bases). CDR1 and CDR2 (germline): SGHDT, YYEEEE. The CDR3 runs to 15 residues. Trimming stripped 0 bases from V and 2 bases from J, with 9 bases between. This CDR3 reads CASSLAGEGNQPQHF. The CDR3, as DNA: TGTGCCAGCAGCTTGGCGGGGGAAGGCAATCAGCCCCAGCATTTT.

This clone turned up a few times. The J gene is TRBJ1-6, the V gene TRBV7-2, with 7 bases matching TRBD1. The CDR3 is 15 amino acids. Looked up from germline, CDR1 is SGHTA and CDR2 is FQGNSA. The V and J ends lost 5 bases and 7 bases, in that order; junction bases with no gene match: 8. The chain's CDR3 is CASSQDRAGNSPLHF. The CDR3 DNA reads TGTGCCAGCAGCCAAGACAGGGCCGGCAATTCACCCCTCCACTTT.

V is TRBV27 and J is TRBJ1-5; D is ambiguous. Germline V gene lookup returns CDR1 MNHEY and CDR2 SMNVEV (reference sequence). The CDR3 totals 15 residues. V dropped 8 bases and J dropped 1 base, with 15 bases sitting between them. CDR3 nucleotide sequence: TGTGCCAGCCGGTTGGGAGGGAAAAGCAATCAGCCCCAGCATTTT. Translated: CASRLGGKSNQPQHF.

The chain employs TRBV11-3 and TRBJ2-2, with 7 bases identical to TRBD2. Germline CDR1 SGHNT, CDR2 YENEEA. This CDR3 contains 16 residues. V shed 1 base and J 1 base; nucleotides not matched to a gene: 3. The CDR3 DNA follows: TGTGCCAGCAGCTTAGGGGGAGGGAAGAACACCGGGGAGCTGTTTTTT. It codes for CASSLGGGKNTGELFF.

V gene TRBV11-3 combines with J gene TRBJ2-3; tentatively, D is TRBD1 or TRBD2 (5 bases each). V shed 4 bases and J shed 1 base, with 15 bases lying between them. The CDR3 is 16 residues long. Germline CDR1 and CDR2: SGHNT and YENEEA. In DNA form, the CDR3 reads TGTGCCAGCAGCTCAGGGCGCGGCGGGCGCACAGATACGCAGTATTTT. Protein: CASSSGRGGRTDTQYF.

The chain has TRBV7-9 and TRBJ2-1, with 11 bases aligning to TRBD2. Germline assignment: CDR1 SEHNR and CDR2 FQNEAQ (reference sequence). This CDR3 spans 19 amino acids. The trim removed 2 bases at V and 4 bases at J, leaving 13 bases unmatched. CDR3 DNA: TGTGCCAGCAGCTTAAATCGCGCGACTAGCGGGGAAAGATACAATGAGCAGTTCTTC. Translating it yields CASSLNRATSGERYNEQFF.

The chain carries TRBV9 and TRBJ2-7; D gene unclear. Trimming removed 2 bases at V and 3 bases at J, with 15 bases between. The germline CDR1 and CDR2 sequences are SGDLS and YYNGEE. This CDR3 is built from 15 residues. The DNA of the CDR3 is TGTGCCAGCAGCGTCAACTTCGCCTCGGGCTACGAGCAGTACTTC. It yields the protein CASSVNFASGYEQYF.

Only a few counts were recorded for this clone. The CDR3 sequence is CASSRFGTNTEAFF. In DNA, the CDR3 is TGTGCCAGCAGCCGCTTTGGGACGAACACTGAAGCTTTCTTT. The chain is built from TRBV28 and TRBJ1-1; D might be TRBD1 (5 bases). This CDR3 comprises 14 residues. V was cut by 6 bases and J by 1 base, with 12 bases left in between. Per germline, CDR1 MDHEN and CDR2 SYDVKM. The full variable domain, completed using reference TRBV28 and TRBJ1-1, is DVKVTQSSRYLVKRTGEKVFLECVQDMDHENMFWYRQDPGLGLRLIYFSYDVKMKEKGDIPEGYSVSREKKERFSLILESASTNQTSMYLCASSRFGTNTEAFFGQGTRLTVV.

The gene calls are TRBV5-4 and TRBJ1-5; D gene uncertain. With 6 bases removed from V and 3 bases from J, the gap between germline ends came to 13 bases. Germline V lookup: CDR1 SGHNT, CDR2 YYREEE (reference sequence). This CDR3 has 14 residues. The CDR3 region is CASKSGGYNQPQHF. The DNA for the CDR3 is TGTGCCAGCAAATCTGGAGGATACAATCAGCCCCAGCATTTT. Full variable domain (rest looked up from reference TRBV5-4 and TRBJ1-5): ETGVTQSPTHLIKTRGQQVTLRCSSQSGHNTVSWYQQALGQGPQFIFQYYREEENGRGNFPPRFSGLQFPNYSSELNVNALELDDSALYLCASKSGGYNQPQHFGDGTRLSIL.

This chain links TRBV6-1 with TRBJ1-4, with 8 nucleotides matching TRBD1. CDR1 and CDR2 (germline): MNHNS, SASEGT. This CDR3 spans 15 amino acids. V gave up 4 bases and J gave up 6 bases; unmatched junction bases: 7. The CDR3 DNA reads as TGTGCCAGCAGTGCTCAGGGGGCCCGGGATGAAAAACTGTTTTTT. Its protein product is CASSAQGARDEKLFF.

The V gene is TRBV7-8, the J gene TRBJ2-5, with 10 bases fitting TRBD2. CDR3 length: 15 residues. CDR1 and CDR2 from the germline V gene are SGHVS and FQNEAQ. V trimming: 3 bases; J trimming: 4 bases; junction bases outside the gene matches: 5. CDR3 sequence reads: CASSLSSGGVETQYF. CDR3 nucleotides: TGTGCCAGCAGCTTGTCTAGCGGGGGAGTAGAGACCCAGTACTTC.

The gene calls are TRBV2 and TRBJ2-4, with a tentative D call TRBD1 (6 bases). Trimming removed 3 bases at V and 8 bases at J, with 14 bases between. This CDR3 region has 14 residues. The germline gives CDR1 SNHLY, CDR2 FYNNEI. In DNA, the CDR3 is TGTGCCAGCAGTGACAGGACAGAGGGCGACATTCAGTACTTC. The encoded protein is CASSDRTEGDIQYF. Full variable domain (rest looked up from reference TRBV2 and TRBJ2-4): EPEVTQTPSHQVTQMGQEVILRCVPISNHLYFYWYRQILGQKVEFLVSFYNNEISEKSEIFDDQFSVERPDGSNFTLKIRSTKLEDSAMYFCASSDRTEGDIQYFGAGTRLSVL.

This clone has a handful of counts. This chain joins TRBV5-1 and TRBJ2-2; the match to TRBD1 covers 9 bases. The CDR3 has 14 residues. Looked up from germline, CDR1 is SGHRS and CDR2 is YFSETQ. V was pared by 4 bases and J by 7 bases, with 5 bases of the junction left unmatched. The CDR3 reads CASSARTGDGELFF. In DNA form, the CDR3 reads TGCGCCAGCAGCGCAAGGACAGGGGACGGGGAGCTGTTTTTT.

Only one count was recorded for this clone. The chain links TRBV5-6 to TRBJ1-6; D unclear. Between the trimmed V and J ends, which lost 3 bases and 6 bases, there was a span of 19 bases. Germline V lookup: CDR1 SGHDT, CDR2 YYEEEE. This CDR3 comprises 17 residues. This CDR3 is CASSWNDGVFSNSPLHF. Here the CDR3 DNA reads TGTGCCAGCAGCTGGAACGACGGGGTTTTCAGTAATTCACCCCTCCACTTT. Filled out from reference TRBV5-6 and TRBJ1-6, the complete variable domain reads DAGVTQSPTHLIKTRGQQVTLRCSPKSGHDTVSWYQQALGQGPQFIFQYYEEEERQRGNFPDRFSGHQFPNYSSELNVNALLLGDSALYLCASSWNDGVFSNSPLHFGNGTRLTVT.

The chain combines TRBV27 with TRBJ2-7; D gene unclear. The germline CDR1 and CDR2 sequences are MNHEY and SMNVEV (reference sequence). Trimming left V 3 bases short and J 3 bases short, with 12 bases between. There are 14 residues in the CDR3. CDR3 loop: CASSFWGIGYEQYF. The CDR3, as DNA: TGTGCCAGCAGTTTTTGGGGAATTGGCTACGAGCAGTACTTC.

This chain links TRBV19 with TRBJ1-5; the D gene is possibly TRBD1 (5 bases). Germline V gene data show CDR1 as LNHDA and CDR2 as SQIVND (reference sequence). The CDR3 extends over 15 amino acids. Trimming pared 5 bases from V and 6 bases from J, leaving 17 bases between. In DNA form, the CDR3 reads TGTGCCAGTAGTTCGACGGGGGAGGGAGGTCAGCCCCAGCATTTT. As protein: CASSSTGEGGQPQHF.

The chain has TRBV6-1 and TRBJ1-5; D is uncertain. Per germline, CDR1 MNHNS and CDR2 SASEGT. The CDR3 runs to 16 residues. Trimming pared 1 base from V and 0 bases from J, leaving 10 bases between. CDR3: CASSEGTVYSNQPQHF. In DNA, the CDR3 is TGTGCCAGCAGTGAAGGAACGGTTTATAGCAATCAGCCCCAGCATTTT.

The chain uses TRBV5-1 and TRBJ1-1, with D perhaps matching TRBD1 (6 bases). The CDR3 contains 15 residues. The V and J ends lost 0 bases and 2 bases respectively, with 11 bases between them. From germline, CDR1 is SGHRS and CDR2 YFSETQ. CDR3 in DNA: TGCGCCAGCAGCTTGGCGGGACAAATTAACACTGAAGCTTTCTTT. This gives the protein CASSLAGQINTEAFF.

The chain uses TRBV6-1 and TRBJ2-2; no firm D call. The CDR3 runs to 12 residues. Germline V gene sequence: CDR1 MNHNS, CDR2 SASEGT. The V end was cut by 3 bases, the J end by 3 bases, with 2 bases between. The CDR3 protein is CASSDHTGELFF. In DNA, the CDR3 is TGTGCCAGCAGTGATCACACCGGGGAGCTGTTTTTT.

Points on this clone: The identical CDR3 is also encoded by other nucleotide sequences in the sample. V usage is TRBV5-5 and J usage is TRBJ1-1; no definite D call. Looked up from germline, CDR1 is SGHKS and CDR2 is YYEKEE (reference sequence). This CDR3 is 13 amino acids long. Trimming shortened V by 1 base and J by 3 bases, and 7 bases separated the two germline ends. This chain's CDR3 is CASSLNGDTEAFF. CDR3 nucleotide sequence: TGTGCCAGCAGCTTGAATGGGGACACTGAAGCTTTCTTT.